This record looks at one TCR beta chain sequence and its context. Its antigen is not known. Trimming at V came to 0 bases and at J to 0 bases, leaving 10 bases not matched to a gene. The CDR3 consists of 20 residues. Looked up from germline, CDR1 is LNHNV and CDR2 is YYDKDF (reference sequence). Indicated time point: 2014-2015 season, 7 days after vaccination. Community-dwelling subjects without influenza vaccination in the prior 6 months were enrolled. Sequencing used immunoSEQ multiplex PCR; TCRdb keeps in-frame clones, though not all of them. The sample carries some 10,000 clones, 83% recorded once. This sample was included in a study of follicular helper T cells after annual influenza vaccination. Study in general: Blood was drawn on days 0, 7 and 28 after vaccination.

Whole-study results and caveats: Plasmablast frequency change correlated with clonality change in ICOS+CD38+ cTfh.

This chain joins TRBV15 and TRBJ2-1, with 11 bases aligning to TRBD2. Sequenced here: CXCR5- memory CD4+ T cells sorted from blood, sampled 7 days after influenza vaccination. The TCR comes from an adult who received the influenza vaccine. CDR3 DNA: TGTGCCACCAGCAGAGATCGTGCTAGCGGGGGGACCCTCTCCTACAATGAGCAGTTCTTC. Its protein product is CATSRDRASGGTLSYNEQFF.